Presented here are 8 T cell receptor beta chains from one specimen sequenced in a study of shared clonotypes between healthy human individuals. Libraries were prepared by immunoSEQ multiplex PCR; TCRdb keeps only in-frame clonotypes and omits some of them. The sample contains a few million clones, approximately 95% of which appear only once. The specimen was naive CD4+ T cells from PBMCs. This sample's subset: CD45RA+ positively selected. The receptors shown here come from a man between 18 and 35 years old in good health. Some clones in this sample may be carry-over from other donors' samples.

A word on this clone: Other DNA sequences in the sample encode the same CDR3. CDR3 nucleotide sequence: TGTGCCAGCAGCTTCTCTGCGGGAGTCGCAGATACGCAGTATTTT. Its translation: CASSFSAGVADTQYF. The J gene is TRBJ2-3, the V gene TRBV7-3; 7 positions match TRBD2. This CDR3 comprises 15 residues. V shed 3 bases, J shed 4 bases, and the junction held 7 bases outside the gene matches. Germline CDR1 reads SGHTA; CDR2 reads FQGTGA.

DNA of the CDR3: TGTGCCAGCAGTTACGACAGCTCCTTACGCACCATATATTTT. Encoded protein: CASSYDSSLRTIYF. The V and J genes are TRBV6-5 and TRBJ1-3, with D possibly matching TRBD1 (5 bases). CDR3 size: 14 residues. From germline, CDR1 is MNHEY and CDR2 SVGAGI. V lost 2 bases to trimming and J lost 9 bases, with 14 bases between them.

The gene calls are TRBV7-2 and TRBJ2-3, with D hard to call. The length of the CDR3 is 14 residues. Germline values: CDR1 SGHTA, CDR2 FQGNSA. V lost 3 bases, J lost 4 bases, and 11 bases lay in between. The CDR3 loop is CASSFSPGPDTQYF. DNA for the CDR3: TGTGCCAGCAGCTTCTCCCCGGGCCCAGATACGCAGTATTTT.

The chain recombines TRBV6-5 with TRBJ2-2; D uncertain. The germline gives CDR1 MNHEY, CDR2 SVGAGI. The CDR3 is made up of 14 amino acids. The V end lost 7 bases, the J end lost 6 bases, and 15 bases lay between the germline ends. CDR3 nucleotides: TGTGCCAGCAATGGGAACCTTGGGGCCGGGGAGCTGTTTTTT. Amino acid sequence: CASNGNLGAGELFF.

The chain employs TRBV7-2 and TRBJ1-1; D is uncertain. Germline-derived CDR1 and CDR2 are SGHTA and FQGNSA. V was pared by 5 bases and J by 1 base, with 11 bases between. This CDR3 is built from 14 residues. The CDR3 bases are TGTGCCAGCAGCCGGGAAATAAGGAACACTGAAGCTTTCTTT. Translated: CASSREIRNTEAFF.

CDR3 in DNA: TGTGCCAGCAGCTTAGAAGGGTCCGTGAATGAGCAGTTCTTC. This encodes CASSLEGSVNEQFF. The chain uses TRBV7-9 and TRBJ2-1; D is uncertain. CDR3 length equals 14 residues. Germline V CDR1 and CDR2: SEHNR, FQNEAQ (reference sequence). The ends were cut back, 1 base at V and 7 bases at J, with 11 bases in the middle.

The chain employs TRBV29-1 and TRBJ2-3; TRBD2 might be the D (5 bases). V lost 7 bases and J lost 2, with 22 bases in between. Per germline, CDR1 SQVTM and CDR2 ANQGSEA. The CDR3 runs 16 residues. The CDR3 here is CSAHQAAPGYTDTQYF. The CDR3 nucleotides are TGCAGCGCCCATCAGGCAGCCCCGGGGTACACAGATACGCAGTATTTT.

The chain couples TRBV29-1 to TRBJ2-5; 13 nucleotides line up with TRBD2. Germline-derived CDR1 and CDR2 are SQVTM and ANQGSEA. This CDR3 spans 13 amino acids. The trim removed 6 bases at V and 5 bases at J, leaving 3 bases unmatched. CDR3 sequence reads: CSVGLAGWETQYF. The CDR3 DNA reads as TGCAGCGTGGGACTAGCGGGGTGGGAGACCCAGTACTTC.